This T cell receptor (beta chain) stems from a study of blood T cell repertoires in COVID-19. Source study methods: Estimated nucleated cell counts came from reference gene primer amplification. Profiling relied on immunoSEQ multiplex PCR, and the TCRdb table lists in-frame clones only, not all of them. Clonal size and the V and J genes are those of that table, whereas D and trimming came from the DNA. The repertoire holds under 100,000 clones, with 70% to 90% as singletons. Per germline, CDR1 KGHDR and CDR2 SFDVKD. V dropped 6 bases and J dropped 4; count of bases not matched to a gene: 3. This CDR3 comprises 13 residues.

The V and J genes are TRBV24-1 and TRBJ2-5, with TRBD1 matching 8 bases. Sequenced material: peripheral blood. This receptor was identified in a man at least 80 years old with active or convalescent COVID-19. CDR3 nucleotides: TGTGCCACCAGTAAACAGGGGGTAGAGACCCAGTACTTC. Translating it yields CATSKQGVETQYF.